Listed below are T cell receptor beta chains from one sample, sequenced in a study of T cells in Graves' hyperthyroidism and ophthalmopathy. TCRdb recomputed calls from the multiplex PCR reads with MiXCR, one row per CDR3 protein. The sample lists about 24,000 distinct CDR3 sequences, less than 65% occurring once. The source material was blood. The receptors here all came from a woman between 35 and 50 years old with Graves' hyperthyroidism that later progressed to Graves' ophthalmopathy. Both conserved end residues are part of each CDR3. The order of the fields is J gene, CDR3 length, clone size, D gene, V gene, CDR3 protein, CDR3 DNA. D genes are given only for firm matches. The listing skips clone size in some rows; elsewhere it reads once, few, many or a size class.

TRBJ2-7	15	NA	TRBD2	TRBV10-2	CASSDPTSGRAGQYF	TGCGCCAGCAGTGATCCTACTAGCGGGAGAGCAGGGCAGTACTTC
TRBJ1-1	15	few	NA	TRBV19	CASSTNGRSNTEAFF	TGTGCCAGTAGTACTAACGGACGGTCGAACACTGAAGCTTTCTTT
TRBJ1-4	14	once	NA	TRBV5-4	CASSPGGTDEKLFF	TGTGCCAGCAGCCCGGGGGGAACTGATGAAAAACTGTTTTTT
TRBJ2-7	11	once	NA	TRBV29-1	CSVETGYEQCF	TGCAGCGTTGAGACAGGCTACGAGCAGTGCTTC
TRBJ1-2	14	NA	TRBD1	TRBV29-1	CSAEVVQGGYGYTF	TGCAGCGCTGAAGTTGTGCAGGGGGGCTATGGCTACACCTTC
TRBJ2-3	16	NA	NA	TRBV7-7	CASSLGQGFGPNEQYF	TGTGCTAGCAGCTTGGGCCAGGGTTTCGGGCCTAATGAGCAGTATTTT
TRBJ2-7	14	NA	TRBD1	TRBV13	CASSSQTGPYEQYF	TGTGCCAGCAGCTCCCAGACAGGGCCCTACGAGCAGTACTTC
TRBJ2-7	14	medium-sized	TRBD1	TRBV6-4	CASAPDRLSYEQYF	TGTGCCAGCGCTCCGGACAGGTTATCCTACGAGCAGTACTTC
TRBJ2-1	15	NA	NA	TRBV24-1	CATSETGGPVRVQFF	TGTGCCACCAGTGAAACCGGGGGACCGGTGAGAGTGCAGTTCTTC
TRBJ2-3	14	few	NA	TRBV10-2	CASSVILATDTQYF	TGCGCCAGCAGTGTGATACTAGCTACAGATACGCAGTATTTT
TRBJ2-1	16	NA	TRBD2	TRBV7-3	CASSSSTSGRGGGQFF	TGTGCCAGCAGCTCTTCGACTAGCGGGAGAGGGGGGGGGCAGTTCTTC
TRBJ2-7	13	NA	NA	TRBV10-3	CAISGQLSYEQYF	TGTGCCATCAGTGGACAGCTCTCCTACGAGCAGTACTTC
TRBJ1-3	15	NA	NA	TRBV2	CASSETQGSGNTIYF	TGTGCCAGCAGTGAAACACAGGGCTCTGGAAACACCATATATTTT
TRBJ1-5	14	NA	TRBD1	TRBV19	CASSRQGDYQPQHF	TGTGCCAGTAGTAGACAGGGAGACTATCAGCCCCAGCATTTT
TRBJ2-7	16	medium-sized	NA	TRBV10-3	CAISEFSQGGHHEQYF	TGTGCCATCAGTGAGTTTTCTCAGGGGGGGCATCACGAGCAGTACTTC
TRBJ2-7	13	NA	TRBD1	TRBV29-1	CSVEDRRQGVWGF	TGCAGCGTTGAAGATCGACGACAGGGGGTTTGGGGCTTC
TRBJ2-3	13	NA	NA	TRBV11-2	CASSLDRRDTQYF	TGTGCCAGCAGCTTAGATCGCAGGGATACGCAGTATTTT
TRBJ2-7	14	NA	NA	TRBV2	CASSGHKESYEQYF	TGTGCCAGCAGTGGGCACAAGGAAAGCTACGAGCAGTACTTC
TRBJ2-1	16	few	NA	TRBV25-1	CASSQGLAGSYNEQFF	TGTGCCAGCAGTCAAGGGCTAGCCGGTTCCTACAATGAGCAGTTCTTC
TRBJ2-2	17	NA	TRBD2	TRBV7-9	CASSLWGLAGGGGELFF	TGTGCCAGCAGCCTCTGGGGACTAGCGGGAGGAGGTGGGGAGCTGTTTTTT
TRBJ2-1	18	NA	TRBD2	TRBV25-1	CASSQPPGTSGPYNEQFF	TGTGCCAGCAGTCAACCACCCGGGACTAGCGGGCCCTACAATGAGCAGTTCTTC
TRBJ2-7	14	medium-sized	TRBD2	TRBV20-1	CSAKSGTSSYEQYF	TGCAGTGCAAAGAGCGGGACCTCTTCCTACGAGCAGTACTTC
TRBJ2-5	15	medium-sized	TRBD2	TRBV20-1	CSARDPSGSMETQYF	TGCAGTGCTAGAGACCCTAGCGGGAGCATGGAGACCCAGTACTTC
TRBJ2-3	18	few	NA	TRBV3-1	CASSQDLADTYSTDTQYF	TGTGCCAGCAGCCAAGATCTTGCGGACACTTATAGCACAGATACGCAGTATTTT
TRBJ1-2	18	few	NA	TRBV19	CASRARGYGFEGTYGYTF	TGTGCCAGTAGAGCCCGGGGATATGGCTTCGAAGGTACCTATGGCTACACCTTC
TRBJ2-1	16	NA	TRBD2	TRBV7-7	CASSLAALAGQDEQFF	TGTGCTAGCAGCTTAGCGGCACTAGCGGGACAAGATGAGCAGTTCTTC
TRBJ2-1	14	NA	TRBD2	TRBV20-1	CSALRTSGFDEQFF	TGCAGTGCCTTAAGGACTAGCGGGTTTGATGAGCAGTTCTTC
TRBJ2-7	13	few	TRBD1	TRBV11-2	CASSFQGAGEQYF	TGTGCCAGCAGTTTTCAGGGGGCAGGGGAGCAGTACTTC
TRBJ1-5	17	many	TRBD1	TRBV7-9	CASSFDGSRGGNQPQHF	TGTGCCAGCAGCTTTGATGGGAGCAGGGGGGGCAATCAGCCCCAGCATTTT
TRBJ2-1	15	NA	TRBD2	TRBV7-9	CAAGTSGRGGDEQFF	TGTGCCGCCGGGACTAGCGGGAGGGGGGGGGATGAGCAGTTCTTC
TRBJ1-6	14	NA	TRBD1	TRBV4-1	CASSLGTGGVPLHF	TGCGCCAGCAGCCTCGGGACAGGTGGGGTACCCCTCCACTTT
TRBJ2-1	15	medium-sized	TRBD1	TRBV20-1	CSARDFGTGFYEQFF	TGCAGTGCTAGAGATTTCGGGACAGGGTTTTATGAGCAGTTCTTC
TRBJ2-3	15	NA	TRBD2	TRBV6-4	CASSDLAGSTDTQYF	TGTGCCAGCAGTGACTTAGCGGGGAGCACAGATACACAGTATTTT
TRBJ2-5	11	few	NA	TRBV10-3	CAISADRAKYF	TGTGCCATCAGCGCGGACAGAGCTAAGTACTTC
TRBJ1-2	14	NA	TRBD1	TRBV3-1	CASSQEGQGGGYTF	TGTGCCAGCAGCCAAGAGGGACAGGGAGGAGGCTACACCTTC
TRBJ2-1	20	NA	TRBD1	TRBV10-1	CTSILPEGQGSKRSYNEQFF	TGCACCAGCATCCTGCCCGAGGGACAGGGGTCCAAACGGTCCTACAATGAGCAGTTCTTC
TRBJ1-3	16	NA	NA	TRBV5-1	CASSLEGIFSGNTIYF	TGCGCCAGCAGCTTGGAAGGGATCTTCTCTGGAAACACCATATATTTT
TRBJ1-6	19	NA	NA	TRBV11-3	CASSHFRQPPGSHNSPLHF	TGTGCCAGCAGCCACTTTCGACAGCCCCCGGGCTCCCATAATTCACCCCTCCACTTT
TRBJ1-2	13	few	TRBD1	TRBV20-1	CSVDLRDSYGYTF	TGCAGTGTCGACCTTAGGGACAGCTATGGCTACACCTTC
TRBJ2-1	16	once	TRBD2	TRBV30	CAWDRLARSSYNGQFF	TGTGCCTGGGACCGACTAGCGCGAAGCTCCTACAATGGGCAGTTCTTC
TRBJ1-1	16	many	TRBD1	TRBV4-2	CASSQYRGELNTEAFF	TGTGCCAGCAGCCAGTACAGGGGGGAACTGAACACTGAAGCTTTCTTT
TRBJ2-1	13	NA	TRBD2	TRBV29-1	CSVSSGIYNEQFF	TGCAGCGTTTCTAGCGGGATTTACAATGAGCAGTTCTTC
TRBJ1-2	12	NA	NA	TRBV10-3	CAISQGRGGYTF	TGTGCCATCAGTCAGGGGCGGGGTGGCTACACCTTC
TRBJ2-3	15	medium-sized	TRBD1	TRBV7-8	CASSLGGQMTDTQYF	TGTGCCAGCAGCTTAGGGGGACAGATGACGGATACGCAGTATTTT
TRBJ2-5	17	NA	TRBD2	TRBV11-3	CASSLGGGLAGEETQYF	TGTGCCAGCAGCTTAGGCGGGGGGCTAGCGGGTGAAGAGACCCAGTACTTC
TRBJ2-5	13	once	TRBD1	TRBV2	CASRRDSQETQYF	TGTGCCAGCAGGAGGGACAGCCAAGAGACCCAGTACTTC
TRBJ2-5	17	few	NA	TRBV11-2	CASSLVVTNIFQETQYF	TGTGCCAGCAGCTTAGTCGTCACTAACATCTTCCAAGAGACCCAGTACTTC
TRBJ1-2	16	NA	NA	TRBV29-1	CSVERVSGTQDYGYTF	TGCAGCGTTGAACGGGTCTCAGGGACCCAGGACTATGGCTACACCTTC